The sequence of this TCR beta chain was determined in a study of technical replicates of blood from several donors. Profiling relied on immunoSEQ multiplex PCR, and the TCRdb table lists in-frame clones only, not all of them. The sample records about 89,000 clones, approximately 96% being singletons. In germline, CDR1 is KGHSH, CDR2 LQKENI. The CDR3 covers 14 residues. The V segment lost 3 bases and the J segment 9 bases; nucleotides outside the gene matches: 6. The receptor was isolated from a human donor in good health. This chain links TRBV18 with TRBJ1-3; TRBD1 agrees at 9 bases. Sequencing was performed on T cells isolated from PBMCs. DNA for the CDR3: TGTGCCAGCTCACCGACGGGACAGGGCAGCACCATATATTTT. Protein sequence: CASSPTGQGSTIYF.